This TCR beta chain was obtained from a study of beta chain features in type 1 diabetes listed by TCRdb under 2018. Turning to the overall study: Patients and healthy donors did not differ in mean age, gender distribution, total cell number or subset yield. A total of about 110,000,000 sorted cells were examined across all samples, and a strong correlation was observed between cell number per subset and RNA yield. Regulatory and stem cell-like memory subsets were obtained from only 8 patients and roughly eight healthy donors, while naive and central memory subsets were obtained from all 30 or so donors. In the study, TCRB repertoires of sorted circulating CD4+ T cell subsets from recently diagnosed type 1 diabetes patients were compared with those of matched healthy donors.

A single peripheral blood draw of about 120 mL on average was collected from each donor into heparinised tubes. Naive, central memory, regulatory and stem cell-like memory CD4+ T cells were sorted on a BD FACSAria II using a panel including CD45RO, CCR7, CD25, CD127, CD95 and CD27. Purity was above 95% for every sorted population. Right away, PBMCs were isolated by Lymphoprep density gradient centrifugation and were stained directly, with no culture step. So that batch effects would be minimized, each experiment stained and sorted samples in pairs, pairing one healthy donor with one patient. Comment on this clone: Which antigen it targets is not known. Base qualities are not recorded, but no much larger clone differs from it by a single base.

All of the isolated RNA was reverse transcribed with the High Capacity cDNA Reverse Transcription Kit, so expressed TCRB transcripts were sequenced. Naive, central memory and regulatory T cell samples underwent deep immunoSEQ sequencing, averaging about 3.57 million total reads per sample. After sorted cells were lysed in RLT buffer, RNA was extracted with DNase-treated RNeasy Micro or Mini kits, with the choice depending on cell number. Each cell subset was processed separately to prevent cross-contamination, with patient and healthy donor samples processed together. The immunoSEQ multiplex PCR was used to amplify TCRB sequences from cDNA, generating 87-bp fragments that spanned the CDR3 region. Amplicons were sequenced on the Illumina HiSeq platform. On the study's bioinformatics: Synthetic template baselines were used to correct PCR bias computationally, reads within Hamming distance 2 were collapsed together, and singletons that could not be merged were discarded. Reads were aligned against IMGT so that V, D and J genes, CDR3 length and insertions or deletions at six rearrangement sites could be assigned. Within each subset, clonotype counts were normalized to sorted cell number, and only after that were true diversity and Gini coefficients computed with the tcR R package. The overlap coefficient, calculated on TCRB nucleotide sequences, was used to quantify repertoire sharing. As a proxy for the pre-selection repertoire, out-of-frame TCRB sequences from naive cells were analyzed. Held by TCRdb, this immuneACCESS table contains in-frame sequences only and omits some clones. Under half of the omission traces to an unresolved V gene where checked; the cause of the rest is unknown. Clonal size and the V and J genes are those of that table, whereas D and trimming came from the DNA. For this sample there are a few hundred thousand clones; about a tenth appear just once. The leading ten clones occupy over 0.015% of the sample.

Taken from the germline V gene, the CDR1 and CDR2 loops are SGDLS and YYNGEE. V gives up 1 base and J gives up 9 bases, and the segment between their germline ends measures 14 bases. The CDR3 runs 15 amino acids, cysteine and phenylalanine included. Of all the DNA, just the CDR3 is kept, 45 bases in frame from base 1. Broad study findings and their caveats: A moderate but significant shortening of TCRB CDR3 length was observed in type 1 diabetes patients in all four CD4+ subsets. At VDJ recombination sites, patients with type 1 diabetes made fewer insertions and deleted more nucleotides, a pattern implying thymic rearrangement abnormalities. Shorter templates might be favored by PCR, yet because patient and control samples were amplified and corrected together, any such skew would affect both groups equally. Because cDNA was sequenced instead of genomic DNA, highly expressing activated cells could be over-represented, though the groups showed no difference in activation or CD3 levels. Naive, central memory and regulatory TCRB repertoires appeared to be more similar among patients than among healthy donors. Only small numbers of individuals were included in the HLA sub-analyses, which left unresolved whether HLA type had any influence on TCRB rearrangement.

The clonotype comes from a man younger than 40 with type 1 diabetes. Rearrangement joined TRBV9 to TRBJ1-6; TRBD1 might be the D gene, on 6 matching bases. The source material was naive CD4+ T cells from blood. The cell subset or site label on this specimen signifies: true naive CD4+ T cells. The CDR3 region reads CASSVRGAGGSPLHF. The DNA sequence is given as TGTGCCAGCAGCGTACGGGGGGCAGGAGGTTCACCCCTCCACTTT.